Ten or more counts support the clone carrying this TCR beta chain. Its antigen is not identified. The germline gives CDR1 LGHDT, CDR2 YNNKEL (reference sequence). Trimming removed 9 bases from V and 5 bases from J, with 19 bases in between. The CDR3 extends over 14 amino acids. This sample stems from a study of Graves' ophthalmopathy and Graves' hyperthyroidism. Study-level points and caveats: Blood samples also showed most expanded thyroid clonotypes exceeding 0.001 frequency.

TCR beta CDR3 amplification used RNA transcripts. Second-round multiplex PCR came after a first-round RT-PCR that employed HTBI primers. MiXCR, applied by TCRdb to the multiplex PCR reads, yields one record per CDR3 protein. The repertoire holds some 390,000 distinct CDR3 sequences, with approximately 20% as singletons. Thyroid ultrasound, orbital computed tomography, TRAb, serum thyroxine and clinical symptoms formed the basis of diagnosis. Material for sequencing was peripheral blood. The chain has TRBV3-1 and TRBJ1-1; a weak D match, TRBD1 (6 bases). The source is a woman aged 18-30 years with Graves' ophthalmopathy. This CDR3 is CASRFNEGGTEAFF. In nucleotides, the CDR3 is TGTGCCAGTAGATTTAATGAGGGGGGGACTGAAGCTTTCTTT.